The clone carrying this TCR beta chain came up many times. The data belong to a study of blood T cell repertoires in COVID-19. On the study more broadly: T cells, B-cell-depleted T cells, or PBMCs provided the cDNA or gDNA that served as material.

Germline V gene lookup returns CDR1 SGHNT and CDR2 YYREEE (reference sequence). Deletions cut 1 base from V and 6 bases from J, with 10 bases between. The length of the CDR3 is 13 residues. Sequencing used immunoSEQ multiplex PCR; TCRdb keeps in-frame clones, though not all of them. The sample lists more than 85,000 clones, about 85% seen once, with over 10% in the top ten. The sequencing input was peripheral blood. This clonotype originated in a human donor in a cohort sampled during active COVID-19. The J gene is TRBJ1-2, the V gene TRBV5-4; possibly TRBD1 for D (5 bases). The CDR3 sequence is CASSLQGRDGYTF. The CDR3 nucleotides read TGTGCCAGCAGCTTGCAGGGTCGGGATGGCTACACCTTC.